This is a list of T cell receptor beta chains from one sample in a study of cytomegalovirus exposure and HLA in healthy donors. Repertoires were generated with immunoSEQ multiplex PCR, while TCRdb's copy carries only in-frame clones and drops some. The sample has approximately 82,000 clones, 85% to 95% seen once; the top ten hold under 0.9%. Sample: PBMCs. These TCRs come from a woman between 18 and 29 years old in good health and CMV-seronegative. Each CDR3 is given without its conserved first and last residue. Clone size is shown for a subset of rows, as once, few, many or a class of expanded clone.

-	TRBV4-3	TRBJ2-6	ASSQNDRDFFSGANVLT
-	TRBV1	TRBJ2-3	TSSQAGGPDTQY
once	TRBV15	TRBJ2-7	ATSRDVAGTGYEQY
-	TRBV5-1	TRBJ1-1	ASSLARDTEAF
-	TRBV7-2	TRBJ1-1	ASSVQGGEWTEAF
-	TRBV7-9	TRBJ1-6	ASSLGEGYNSPLH
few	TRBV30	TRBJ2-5	AWSPLFGTGTLAGGPGAQY
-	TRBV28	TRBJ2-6	ASSPGGSGANVLT
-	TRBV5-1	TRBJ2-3	ASSRGQDGDTQY
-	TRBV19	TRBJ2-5	ASSRGYSQETQY
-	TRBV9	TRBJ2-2	ASSVDRGTLNTGELF
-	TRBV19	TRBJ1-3	ASSIARQEISGNTIY
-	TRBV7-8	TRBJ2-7	ASSPIAQTSYEQY
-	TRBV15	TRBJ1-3	ATSRVQGYRSGNTIY